These 10 T cell receptor beta chains originate from one sample sequenced in a study of shared clonotypes between healthy human individuals. Assay used: immunoSEQ multiplex PCR; TCRdb lists only in-frame clones, some missing. The data show 2 million to 3 million clones, 93% seen once. Sequenced material: naive CD4+ T cells from PBMCs. The sample's subset: CD45RA+ positively selected. Source of these receptors: a man younger than 30 in good health. Some clones in this sample may be carry-over from other donors' samples.

J is TRBJ2-5 and V is TRBV5-1; 11 nucleotides agree with TRBD2. J lost 4 bases, V lost 3 bases, and 5 bases had no gene match. Germline V gene sequence: CDR1 SGHRS, CDR2 YFSETQ. The length of the CDR3 is 15 residues. CDR3 sequence: CASSSLAGGSETQYF. The CDR3, as DNA: TGCGCCAGCAGCTCTTTAGCGGGAGGGTCAGAGACCCAGTACTTC.

This clone was recorded a few times. The genes are TRBV7-9 and TRBJ1-1, with 11 bases matching TRBD1. The CDR3 has 15 residues. V lost 3 bases, J lost 5 bases, and 5 bases stayed unmatched. Germline CDR1 SEHNR, CDR2 FQNEAQ (reference sequence). The CDR3 DNA reads as TGTGCCAGCAGCTTGGACAGGGGGCTTGGGACTGAAGCTTTCTTT. This sequence encodes CASSLDRGLGTEAFF. The whole variable domain, remainder taken from reference TRBV7-9 and TRBJ1-1, is DTGVSQNPRHKITKRGQNVTFRCDPISEHNRLYWYRQTLGQGPEFLTYFQNEAQLEKSRLLSDRFSAERPKGSFSTLEIQRTEQGDSAMYLCASSLDRGLGTEAFFGQGTRLTVV.

V and J are TRBV5-8 and TRBJ1-4; D not certain. Trimming removed 4 bases from V and 17 bases from J, with 24 bases in between. This CDR3 is built from 14 residues. The germline gives CDR1 SGHTS, CDR2 YDEGEE. For the CDR3, the DNA is TGTGCCAGCAGCCACCCCGTCCCCCCCGTGGGGATATTTTTT. Its protein is CASSHPVPPVGIFF.

This clone was picked up a small number of times. The V and J genes are TRBV5-6 and TRBJ1-5; D is unclear. The CDR3 is 13 residues long. Germline V CDR1 and CDR2: SGHDT, YYEEEE. Trimming left V 5 bases short and J 2 bases short, with 8 bases between. The CDR3 protein is CASRAAGNQPQHF. The CDR3 DNA reads as TGTGCCAGCAGAGCGGCAGGCAATCAGCCCCAGCATTTT.

The V and J genes are TRBV12-1 and TRBJ2-1; the D call in the table, TRBD2, was not verified against the DNA. TRBV12-1 is shown as a pseudogene. CDR3 size: 15 residues. The CDR3 is CASSTAGGPVNEQFF. In DNA, the CDR3 is TGTGCCAGCAGCACAGCGGGAGGGCCTGTCAATGAGCAGTTCTTC.

V is TRBV10-3 and J is TRBJ2-3, with 8 bases that match TRBD2. This CDR3 is 15 amino acids long. V was pared by 4 bases and J by 2 bases, with 5 bases of the junction left unmatched. Germline CDR1 and CDR2: ENHRY and SYGVKD. The CDR3 nucleotides read TGTGCCATCAGTGTGTCGGGAGGGTCCACAGATACGCAGTATTTT. Its translation is CAISVSGGSTDTQYF.

V gene TRBV15 combines with J gene TRBJ2-5; the D gene is possibly TRBD1 (6 bases). The length of the CDR3 is 16 residues. Germline-derived CDR1 and CDR2 are LNHNV and YYDKDF (reference sequence). Deletions cut 5 bases from V and 3 bases from J, with 19 bases between. The CDR3 DNA is TGTGCCACCAGCGGGTACCGGGACAACAACAAAGAGACCCAGTACTTC. Encoded protein: CATSGYRDNNKETQYF.

The J gene is TRBJ2-3, the V gene TRBV5-1, with TRBD1 as a possible D gene (5 bases). The CDR3 totals 17 residues. V was shortened by 2 bases and J by 2 bases, with 18 bases between the two germline ends. Germline assignment: CDR1 SGHRS and CDR2 YFSETQ. The CDR3 reads CASSLGGADDNTDTQYF. CDR3 in DNA: TGCGCCAGCAGCTTAGGTGGGGCGGACGACAACACAGATACGCAGTATTTT.

The rearrangement links TRBV5-1 to TRBJ2-7; a possible D gene is TRBD2 (6 bases). Deletions cut 4 bases from V and 2 bases from J, with 16 bases between. Germline V gene lookup returns CDR1 SGHRS and CDR2 YFSETQ. CDR3 length: 15 amino acids. The CDR3 loop is CASSEGFSGPYEQYF. CDR3 coding DNA: TGCGCCAGCAGCGAAGGATTTAGCGGACCCTACGAGCAGTACTTC.

The J gene is TRBJ2-5, the V gene TRBV11-2; 8 nucleotides match TRBD2. This CDR3 contains 16 residues. J lost 5 bases, V lost 2 bases, and 10 bases had no gene match. The V gene's germline CDR1 is SGHAT and CDR2 FQNNGV. The CDR3 nucleotides read TGTGCCAGCAGCTTAAACGGGGGGACTAGAGGGGAGACCCAGTACTTC. Translating it yields CASSLNGGTRGETQYF.